Sequencing of this T cell receptor (beta chain) was carried out in a study of CD8+ T cells in alopecia areata. For the study at large: The study gave tofacitinib for 6 to 18 months, then 6 months off drug.

Broader study findings: Tofacitinib significantly brought down scalp clonality and expanded CD8+ clones among top 100. The study found that many expanded lesional clones persisted in scalp and blood during tofacitinib.

Sequencing templates came from extracted RNA that was reverse transcribed into cDNA. Assay used: immunoSEQ multiplex PCR; TCRdb lists only in-frame clones, some missing. The sample carries about 200,000 clones, over 60% recorded once. In regard to this clone: Its matching antigen is unknown.

Treatment here: oral pan-JAK inhibitor, 5-10 mg twice daily. V was shortened by 2 bases and J by 5 bases, with 19 bases between the two germline ends. The CDR3 covers 16 residues. Germline assignment: CDR1 SGHRS and CDR2 YFSETQ. The chain combines TRBV5-1 with TRBJ1-1; D is perhaps TRBD1 (6 bases). The receptor's source is a human donor with alopecia areata. This sample comprised CD4+ T cells sorted from blood, obtained at week 4, from a patient treated with tofacitinib. The CDR3 reads CASSFTGSAGQTEAFF. The CDR3 region has the DNA TGCGCCAGCAGCTTTACAGGGTCCGCCGGACAGACTGAAGCTTTCTTT.